The 28 T cell receptor beta chains given below trace back to one sample, sequenced in a study of molecular identifiers for immune sequencing clone quantification (dated by TCRdb to 2017 to 2018). Libraries were constructed by PCR. Sequencing instrument: Illumina HiSeq 4000. TCRdb trimmed public reads at Q25 via fastp, called clones via MiXCR and kept in-frame beta chains. Each CDR3 protein gets just one entry, which takes the most common genes and DNA from the rows behind it. The sample table holds 250,000 to 400,000 distinct CDR3 sequences, of which 20% to 25% were seen once. In total, the top ten clones hold more than 0.8% of the sample. Material for sequencing was naive CD8+ T cells from blood, with Jurkat cell RNA spiked in. The meaning of the sample's cell subset or site label: FACS-sorted CD8+CD4-CCR7+CD45RA+ naive T cells. These receptors originate from a human donor in good health. Some libraries in this study had Jurkat cell RNA spiked in.

This clonotype was seen at least ten times. The V and J genes are TRBV7-9 and TRBJ1-1; D not certain. Germline values: CDR1 SEHNR, CDR2 FQNEAQ (reference sequence). V lost 3 bases to trimming and J lost 4 bases, with 6 bases between them. This CDR3 region has 12 residues. Written as DNA, the CDR3 is TGTGCCAGCAGCTTCGAAGGCACTGAAGCTTTCTTT. Residues: CASSFEGTEAFF. Full variable domain (outside the CDR3, taken from reference TRBV7-9 and TRBJ1-1): DTGVSQNPRHKITKRGQNVTFRCDPISEHNRLYWYRQTLGQGPEFLTYFQNEAQLEKSRLLSDRFSAERPKGSFSTLEIQRTEQGDSAMYLCASSFEGTEAFFGQGTRLTVV.

This clonotype has ten or more counts. The chain combines TRBV4-1 with TRBJ1-1; no firm D call. V was shortened by 1 base and J by 2 bases, with 11 bases between the two germline ends. This CDR3 is built from 15 residues. CDR1 and CDR2 (germline): MGHRA, YSYEKL. CDR3 residues: CASSQAKTANTEAFF. For the CDR3, the DNA is TGCGCCAGCAGCCAAGCGAAGACGGCAAACACTGAAGCTTTCTTT.

On this clonotype: Possible read error: a much larger clone is one base away. The conserved final phenylalanine or tryptophan is absent from the CDR3, which likely points to a read error. The chain joins TRBV5-1 to TRBJ1-3, with D maybe TRBD1 (5 bases). Deletions cut 1 base from V and 0 bases from J, with 8 bases between. Germline CDR1 SGHRS, CDR2 YFSETQ. This CDR3 comprises 15 residues. The CDR3 region is CASSLMGLSGNTIYL. Here the CDR3 DNA reads TGCGCCAGCAGCTTGATGGGACTCTCTGGAAACACCATATATCTT.

This clonotype was seen ten or more times. V gene TRBV7-9 combines with J gene TRBJ2-5, with a possible D match to TRBD2 (6 bases). V was cut by 8 bases and J by 5 bases, with 21 bases left in between. Germline CDR1 is SEHNR and CDR2 is FQNEAQ (reference sequence). The length of the CDR3 is 15 residues. The CDR3 nucleotides are TGTGCCAGCTTGGCCCCCCACGGGAGCAGTGAGACCCAGTACTTC. As protein: CASLAPHGSSETQYF.

In this sample, this clonotype turned up many times. The rearrangement joins TRBV28 to TRBJ2-6; TRBD2 matches 7 bases. The ends lost 6 bases at V and 0 bases at J; junction bases unmatched: 11. Germline V CDR1 and CDR2: MDHEN, SYDVKM. The CDR3 is made up of 18 amino acids. CDR3 amino acids: CASSDPLALSSGANVLTF. The CDR3 DNA is TGTGCCAGCAGCGATCCACTAGCGCTTAGCTCTGGGGCCAACGTCCTGACTTTC.

The table lists this clonotype with many counts. V is TRBV29-1 and J is TRBJ2-1; a weak D match, TRBD2 (5 bases). The CDR3 runs to 13 residues. Germline values: CDR1 SQVTM, CDR2 ANQGSEA. V was pared by 0 bases and J by 7 bases, with 10 bases between. The CDR3 is CSVEDGLRNEQFF. CDR3 in DNA: TGCAGCGTTGAAGACGGACTGAGGAATGAGCAGTTCTTC.

With regard to this clonotype: It may be a read error: a sequence one base away is much more abundant. This chain connects TRBV20-1 to TRBJ1-4; possibly TRBD1 for D (6 bases). CDR3 length equals 16 residues. With 6 bases removed from V and 0 bases from J, the gap between germline ends came to 17 bases. Germline CDR1 is DFQATT and CDR2 is SNEGSKA (reference sequence). The CDR3 is CSATPQGRTTNEKLFF. In nucleotides, the CDR3 is TGCAGTGCGACCCCACAGGGCCGAACAACTAATGAAAAACTGTTTTTT.

This clonotype was counted many times. The rearrangement joins TRBV9 to TRBJ2-6; D ambiguous. V lost 3 bases to trimming and J lost 0 bases, with 10 bases between them. This CDR3 has 16 residues. Germline CDR1 and CDR2: SGDLS and YYNGEE. DNA of the CDR3: TGTGCCAGCAGCGCCCCGCCGAACTCTGGGGCCAACGTCCTGACTTTC. Translating it yields CASSAPPNSGANVLTF. Filled out from reference TRBV9 and TRBJ2-6, the complete variable domain reads DSGVTQTPKHLITATGQRVTLRCSPRSGDLSVYWYQQSLDQGLQFLIQYYNGEERAKGNILERFSAQQFPDLHSELNLSSLELGDSALYFCASSAPPNSGANVLTFGAGSRLTVL.

V usage is TRBV20-1 and J usage is TRBJ1-6; D gene unclear. The CDR3 runs to 13 residues. V was cut by 1 base and J by 8 bases, with 9 bases left in between. Germline values: CDR1 DFQATT, CDR2 SNEGSKA (reference sequence). In DNA form, the CDR3 reads TGCAGTGCTAGAGGGGGATGGGATTCACCCCTCCACTTT. This translates into CSARGGWDSPLHF.

This clonotype appeared many times. The chain has TRBV28 and TRBJ1-1; 8 nucleotides agree with TRBD1. Germline V gene sequence: CDR1 MDHEN, CDR2 SYDVKM. This CDR3 comprises 15 residues. The J segment lost 0 bases and the V segment lost 5 bases, leaving 5 bases of the junction unmatched. The CDR3, as DNA: TGTGCCAGCAGTCGGGACAGGTTTATGAACACTGAAGCTTTCTTT. It codes for CASSRDRFMNTEAFF.

This clonotype was picked up many times. The rearrangement joins TRBV20-1 to TRBJ2-7; tentative D call: TRBD2 (6 bases). V was clipped by 4 bases and J by 0 bases, with 19 bases between them. Germline lookup yields CDR1 DFQATT and CDR2 SNEGSKA (reference sequence). This CDR3 contains 16 residues. CDR3 region: CSATPDGTLTSYEQYF. In DNA, the CDR3 is TGCAGTGCTACTCCGGACGGGACTCTCACCTCCTACGAGCAGTACTTC.

The rearrangement links TRBV2 to TRBJ2-7; D call uncertain. Trimming removed 3 bases at V and 0 bases at J, with 9 bases between. The CDR3 runs 14 residues. Germline loops: CDR1 SNHLY, CDR2 FYNNEI. DNA for the CDR3: TGTGCCAGCAGTGACCAAGTAAGCTCCTACGAGCAGTACTTC. It yields the protein CASSDQVSSYEQYF.

This clonotype was seen ten or more times. CDR3 protein: CSVERGSKETQYF. The CDR3 DNA reads as TGCAGCGTTGAACGGGGCTCCAAAGAGACCCAGTACTTC. This chain links TRBV29-1 with TRBJ2-5; either TRBD1 or TRBD2 may supply D (5 bases each). Germline CDR1 and CDR2: SQVTM and ANQGSEA. The ends were cut back, 2 bases at V and 3 bases at J, with 10 bases in the middle. The CDR3 length is 13 residues.

This clonotype has ten or more counts. The chain employs TRBV29-1 and TRBJ2-7; D gene unclear. V lost 0 bases and J 3 bases, leaving 9 bases between the germline ends. The germline V gene encodes CDR1 SQVTM and CDR2 ANQGSEA. The CDR3 loop spans 13 amino acids. DNA for the CDR3: TGCAGCGTTGAAGACCAGAAAAGCTACGAGCAGTACTTC. This encodes CSVEDQKSYEQYF.

About this clonotype itself: With a much larger clone just one base away, this may be a read error. This is likely a read error, given that the CDR3 carries no conserved phenylalanine or tryptophan at its end. The genes are TRBV5-3 and TRBJ2-7; D perhaps matches TRBD1 (5 bases). TRBV5-3 is an ORF for which the function is uncertain. The CDR3 is 14 amino acids. In DNA form, the CDR3 reads TGTGCCAGCAGCTTGTGGGGCATCAGGAACGAGCAGTACCTC. It is translated as CASSLWGIRNEQYL.

In its sample, this clonotype was seen many times. The V and J genes are TRBV20-1 and TRBJ2-3; D is possibly TRBD2 (5 bases). This CDR3 region has 15 residues. Deletions cut 1 base from V and 7 bases from J, with 18 bases between. The germline CDR1 and CDR2 sequences are DFQATT and SNEGSKA (reference sequence). DNA for the CDR3: TGCAGTGCTAGAGGAGGGCTAGCAGCCACTAATACGCAGTATTTT. It encodes CSARGGLAATNTQYF.

A note on this clonotype: A single base separates this from a much larger clone, so it may be a read error. The gene calls are TRBV28 and TRBJ2-3, with D hard to call. The CDR3 runs 13 residues. Germline V gene sequence: CDR1 MDHEN, CDR2 SYDVKM. Trimming stripped 3 bases from V and 8 bases from J, with 12 bases between. The CDR3 spells CASSLASAATQYF. As DNA, the CDR3 is TGTGCCAGCAGTTTGGCGTCCGCCGCTACGCAGTATTTT.

In its sample, this clonotype was seen many times. This chain uses TRBV7-9 with TRBJ1-4; D perhaps matches TRBD1 (6 bases). This CDR3 is built from 15 residues. Germline CDR1 is SEHNR and CDR2 is FQNEAQ (reference sequence). Trimming stripped 1 base from V and 8 bases from J, with 14 bases between. The CDR3 DNA reads TGTGCCAGCAGCTTAGTCGGCAGGGGAGACGAAAAACTGTTTTTT. Its protein product is CASSLVGRGDEKLFF.

The rearrangement links TRBV7-9 to TRBJ2-7; D remains unclear. V was cut by 1 base and J by 3 bases, with 10 bases left in between. The CDR3 runs to 14 residues. Germline assignment: CDR1 SEHNR and CDR2 FQNEAQ (reference sequence). The CDR3 nucleotides are TGTGCCAGCAGCTTAGATGGTGCCTTCTACGAGCAGTACTTC. It yields the protein CASSLDGAFYEQYF.

V usage is TRBV20-1 and J usage is TRBJ2-1; 11 bases fit TRBD2. The CDR3 extends over 15 amino acids. V lost 3 bases and J lost 8; bases outside the gene matches: 9. Germline V gene sequence: CDR1 DFQATT, CDR2 SNEGSKA (reference sequence). This CDR3 reads CSASSLAGGMDEQFF. DNA for the CDR3: TGCAGTGCTAGTAGTCTAGCGGGGGGAATGGATGAGCAGTTCTTC.

This clonotype was recorded many times. The chain employs TRBV2 and TRBJ2-7, with TRBD1 matching 7 bases. Germline values: CDR1 SNHLY, CDR2 FYNNEI. V trimming: 3 bases; J trimming: 5 bases; junction bases outside the gene matches: 7. The CDR3 is made up of 14 amino acids. CDR3 coding DNA: TGTGCCAGCAGTGACGAGACAGGGTTCCACGAGCAGTACTTC. It encodes CASSDETGFHEQYF.

This clonotype was detected many times. This chain joins TRBV12-3 or TRBV12-4 and TRBJ2-5; 8 bases match TRBD2. J gave up 4 bases and V 5 bases, and 3 bases lay outside the gene matches. This CDR3 has 13 residues. Written as DNA, the CDR3 is TGTGCCAGCAGTGAAGCGGGAGTAGAGACCCAGTACTTC. Translation gives CASSEAGVETQYF.

The sample holds many counts of this clonotype. This rearrangement joins TRBV29-1 to TRBJ2-2; 7 nucleotides agree with TRBD1. In germline, CDR1 is SQVTM, CDR2 ANQGSEA. The CDR3 loop spans 15 amino acids. With 6 bases clipped from V and 6 bases from J, the junction kept 13 bases outside the gene matches. CDR3 DNA: TGCAGCGTCTACTCCGGGACAGTGGAGCCCGGGGAGCTGTTTTTT. Its translation is CSVYSGTVEPGELFF.

Many counts were recorded for this clonotype. The chain employs TRBV21-1 and TRBJ2-3. TRBV21-1 is given as a pseudogene. There are 15 residues in the CDR3. CDR3 sequence reads: CASSHHQTRADTQYF. The CDR3 DNA is TGTGCCAGCAGTCACCATCAGACACGTGCAGATACGCAGTATTTT.

This clonotype was observed many times. The rearrangement joins TRBV29-1 to TRBJ2-7, with a possible D match to TRBD2 (5 bases). Germline lookup yields CDR1 SQVTM and CDR2 ANQGSEA. V gave up 1 base and J gave up 3 bases, with 10 bases separating them. CDR3 size: 13 residues. The CDR3 DNA reads TGCAGCGTTGAAGTCGGGATGAACTACGAGCAGTACTTC. This translates into CSVEVGMNYEQYF.

Comment on this clonotype: A much larger clone differs by one base, so this may be a read error. V and J are TRBV4-3 and TRBJ2-3; 11 nucleotides align to TRBD2. Per the germline V gene, CDR1 is LGHNA and CDR2 is YSLEER. The CDR3 contains 18 residues. V lost 1 base to trimming and J lost 6 bases; unmatched junction nucleotides: 12. The CDR3 DNA reads as TGCGCCAGCAGCCAAGGTCTCCTAGCGGGGGGTTCCCTTGATACGCAGTATTTT. Protein product: CASSQGLLAGGSLDTQYF.

This clonotype showed up many times. The gene calls are TRBV21-1 and TRBJ2-3; the table calls TRBD1, which could not be checked here. TRBV21-1 is assigned pseudogene status. The CDR3 loop spans 16 amino acids. The CDR3 protein is CASSPRTGWRTDTQYF. The CDR3 coding sequence is TGTGCCAGCAGCCCGAGGACAGGGTGGAGGACAGATACGCAGTATTTT.

Worth noting for this clonotype: At one of its ends the junction is not consistent with the germline gene, which may arise from a read error. The chain uses TRBV5-3 and TRBJ2-7, with TRBD1 matching 7 bases. TRBV5-3 is an ORF for which the function is uncertain. CDR3 length: 13 residues. CDR3 in DNA: TGTGCCAGCAGCTTGGGACAGACGGACGAGCAGTACTTC. Encoded protein: CASSLGQTDEQYF.